This T cell receptor beta chain is from a study of T cell repertoires in cytomegalovirus infection. Study details: The public TCR beta signatures pointed to both CMV infection and matching HLA type. Study outcomes and limitations: It was HLA-C-restricted CMV-specific TCR beta clonotypes that dominated the response ex vivo. CMV carriers having the relevant HLA were flagged by cumulative public TCR beta family frequency.

This CDR3 has 14 residues. Germline-derived CDR1 and CDR2 are MRHNA and SNTAGT. Trimming stripped 6 bases from V and 0 bases from J, with 9 bases between. TCRdb called the reads again in MiXCR, with one record for every CDR3 protein. In the table there are more than 200,000 distinct CDR3 sequences, approximately 8.3% of which are singletons. For this clonotype: Its antigen is unidentified.

The clonotype originates from a human donor in good health (CMV status not recorded). Some clones in this sample may be carry-over from other donors' samples. The chain is built from TRBV6-4 and TRBJ2-1; no clear D. The sequencing input was PBMCs. The CDR3 loop is CASREDNSYNEQFF. DNA of the CDR3: TGTGCCAGCAGGGAAGACAACTCCTACAATGAGCAGTTCTTC.